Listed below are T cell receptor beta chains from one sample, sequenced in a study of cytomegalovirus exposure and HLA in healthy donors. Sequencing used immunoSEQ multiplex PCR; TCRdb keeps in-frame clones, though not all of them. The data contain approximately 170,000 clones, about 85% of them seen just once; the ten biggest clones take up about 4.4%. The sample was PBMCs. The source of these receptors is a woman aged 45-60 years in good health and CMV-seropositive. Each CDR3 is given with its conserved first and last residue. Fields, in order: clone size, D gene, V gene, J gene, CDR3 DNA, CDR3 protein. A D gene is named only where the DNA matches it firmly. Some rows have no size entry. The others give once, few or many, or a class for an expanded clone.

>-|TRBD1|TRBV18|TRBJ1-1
TGTGCCAGCTCACGGAACAGGGGTAGTACTGAAGCTTTCTTT
CASSRNRGSTEAFF
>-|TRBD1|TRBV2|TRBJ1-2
TGTGCCAGCAGCCCACCAGGGGGTGGCTATGGCTACACCTTC
CASSPPGGGYGYTF
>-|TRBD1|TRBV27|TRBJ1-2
TGTGCCAGCAGTTTGCGGGGGACAGGTCTGTACGGCTACACCTTC
CASSLRGTGLYGYTF
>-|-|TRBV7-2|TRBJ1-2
TGTGCCAGCAGCCCGAGGAGGTCTGATGGCTACACCTTC
CASSPRRSDGYTF
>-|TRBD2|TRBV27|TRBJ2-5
TGTGCCAGCAGTCGCATCCTAGCGGGAGAAACCCAGTACTTC
CASSRILAGETQYF
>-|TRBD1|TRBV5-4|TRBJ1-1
TGTGCCAGCAGCTTGGTAGCAAACGACAGGGGAGGTTCCATGAACACTGAAGCTTTCTTT
CASSLVANDRGGSMNTEAFF
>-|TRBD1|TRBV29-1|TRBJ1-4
TGCAGCGTTGCCATTGGGACAGCTAATGAAAAACTGTTTTTT
CSVAIGTANEKLFF
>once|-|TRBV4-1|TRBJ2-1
TGCGCCAGCAGCCAAGATCTCCAGGCGGGGTTCAATTCCTACAATGAGCAGTTCTTC
CASSQDLQAGFNSYNEQFF
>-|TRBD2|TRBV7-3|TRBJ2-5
TGTGCCAGCAGCCCCCATCCCTTACCGGGACTAGCGGAGATTCAAGAGACCCAGTACTTC
CASSPHPLPGLAEIQETQYF
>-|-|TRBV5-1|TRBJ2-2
TGCGCCAGCAGCTTGCGACAGGTCAACACCGGGGAGCTGTTTTTT
CASSLRQVNTGELFF
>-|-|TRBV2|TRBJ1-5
TGTGCCAGCAGTGAACTGGGGGGATTTGAGGGCAATCAGCCCCAGCATTTT
CASSELGGFEGNQPQHF
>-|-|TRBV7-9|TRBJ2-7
TGTGCCAGCAGCCGGGACTGGGAACCCTACGAGCAGTACTTC
CASSRDWEPYEQYF
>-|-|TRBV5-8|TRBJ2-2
TGTGCCAGCAGCTTGTACCGGGATTCCAACACCGGGGAGCTGTTTTTT
CASSLYRDSNTGELFF
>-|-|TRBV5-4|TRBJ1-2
TGTGCCAGCAGTTCTGGACAGCGGTACTATGGCTACACCTTC
CASSSGQRYYGYTF
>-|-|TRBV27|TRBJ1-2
TGTGCCAGCAGTTTATCGGGCCCTCCACGTGGCTACACCTTC
CASSLSGPPRGYTF
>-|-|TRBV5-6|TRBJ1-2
TGTGCCAGCAGCCGCCGCAGGGTGACTAACTATGGCTACACCTTC
CASSRRRVTNYGYTF
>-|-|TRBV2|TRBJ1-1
TGTGCCAGCAGTAGCGGGTTTTGGGGCCTGAACACTGAAGCTTTCTTT
CASSSGFWGLNTEAFF
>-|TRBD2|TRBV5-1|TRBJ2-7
TGCGCCAGCAGCTTGGTGGGGGAGCGGGAGAACGGGTACGAGCAGTACTTC
CASSLVGERENGYEQYF
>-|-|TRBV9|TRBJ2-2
TGTGCCAGCAGCGTAGAGGTGAGGCCTTCGGGCACCGGGGAGCTGTTTTTT
CASSVEVRPSGTGELFF
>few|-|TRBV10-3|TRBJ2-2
TGTGCCATCAGTGAGTTACAGGGGAACACCGGGGAGCTGTTTTTT
CAISELQGNTGELFF
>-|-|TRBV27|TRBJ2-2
TGTGCCAGCAGCCGGAGGGCCGGGGAGCTGTTTTTT
CASSRRAGELFF
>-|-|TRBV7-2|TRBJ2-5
TGTGCCAACCACCACTTTCAAGAGACCCAGTACTTC
CANHHFQETQYF
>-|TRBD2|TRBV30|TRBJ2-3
TGTGCCTGGAGTGTTCTAGCGGGGGCTGCAGATACGCAGTATTTT
CAWSVLAGAADTQYF
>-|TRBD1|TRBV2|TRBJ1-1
TGTGCCAGCATTCAGGGGGCGCGGATCACTGAAGCTTTCTTT
CASIQGARITEAFF
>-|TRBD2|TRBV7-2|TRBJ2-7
TGTGCCAGCAGTAGGACTAGCGGGGAGGGCGAGCAGTACTTC
CASSRTSGEGEQYF
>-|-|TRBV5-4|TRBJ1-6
TGTGCCAGCAGCTTGGAAGCCGGACTAGGATCACCCCTCCACTTT
CASSLEAGLGSPLHF
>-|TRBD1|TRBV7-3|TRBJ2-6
TGTGCCAGCAGCTTAATCCGCTCCGGGACAGGGGCTGGGGCCAACGTCCTGACTTTC
CASSLIRSGTGAGANVLTF
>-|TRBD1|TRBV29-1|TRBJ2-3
TGCAGCGTTAACAGGGGTGGGACACCCACAGATACGCAGTATTTT
CSVNRGGTPTDTQYF
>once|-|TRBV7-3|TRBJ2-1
TGTGCCAGCAGCTTAACGCGGGGGCCGATTTATGAGCAGTTCTTC
CASSLTRGPIYEQFF
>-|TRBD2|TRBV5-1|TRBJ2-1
TGCGCCAGCAGCTTGGGACTAGCGGGGGGCGGGGGGCAGTTCTTC
CASSLGLAGGGGQFF
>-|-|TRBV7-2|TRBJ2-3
TGTGCCAGCAGCTTAGCTGGGGGGATCGGGGGACCGGGGACAGATACGCAGTATTTT
CASSLAGGIGGPGTDTQYF
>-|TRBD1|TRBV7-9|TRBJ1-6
TGTGCCAGCAGCCTCTGGGGCAGGGGGGATTCACCCCTCCACTTT
CASSLWGRGDSPLHF
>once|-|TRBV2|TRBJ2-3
TGTGCCAGCAGTGCTTCGCGGGGAGGCACAGATACGCAGTATTTT
CASSASRGGTDTQYF
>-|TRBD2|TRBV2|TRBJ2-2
TGTGCCATCCAATCTAGCGGGGTGGGGGAGCTGTTTTTT
CAIQSSGVGELFF
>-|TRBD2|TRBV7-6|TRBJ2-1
TGTGCCAGCAGCCGTAGCGGGGGGATCTACAATGAGCAGTTCTTC
CASSRSGGIYNEQFF
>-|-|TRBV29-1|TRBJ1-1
TGCAGCGTTACCGAGACGGGGGGCACTGAAGCTTTCTTT
CSVTETGGTEAFF
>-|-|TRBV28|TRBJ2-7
TGTGCCAGCAGTCCCCCGGGAGTTAGGCAGGAGCAGTACTTC
CASSPPGVRQEQYF
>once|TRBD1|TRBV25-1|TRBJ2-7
TGTGCCAGGTTCCGGGACAGCCTCTCCTACGAGCAGTACTTC
CARFRDSLSYEQYF
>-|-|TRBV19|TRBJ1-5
TGTGCCAGTAGTATAATGGGCTCTCGACAGCCCCAGCATTTT
CASSIMGSRQPQHF
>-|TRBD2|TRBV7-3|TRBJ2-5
TGTGCCAGCAGCTTAAACGGGGGGGCCGGGGAGACCCAGTACTTC
CASSLNGGAGETQYF
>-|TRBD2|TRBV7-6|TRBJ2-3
TGTGCCAGCAGCTTAGACTTTACTAGCGGGGGCCCCACAGATACGCAGTATTTT
CASSLDFTSGGPTDTQYF
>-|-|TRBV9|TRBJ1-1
TGTGCCAGCACCCCCTTGAGGGAAAATGAAGCTTTCTTT
CASTPLRENEAFF
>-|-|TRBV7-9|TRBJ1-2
TGTGCCAGCAGCAGCGAAAACTATGGCTACACCTTC
CASSSENYGYTF
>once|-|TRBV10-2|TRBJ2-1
TGCGCCAGCAGTGAGGGCCCTCACAATGAGCAGTTCTTC
CASSEGPHNEQFF
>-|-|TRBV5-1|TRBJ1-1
TGCGCCAGCAGCTTGGCGCGGGCCCAAGGGTCTGAAGCTTTCTTT
CASSLARAQGSEAFF
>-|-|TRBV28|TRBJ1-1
TGTGCCAGTACAGAGGGAACTGAAGCTTTCTTT
CASTEGTEAFF
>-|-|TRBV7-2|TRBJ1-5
TGTGCCAGCAGCGCGGGCCCCGGGAGGAGTCAGCCCCAGCATTTT
CASSAGPGRSQPQHF
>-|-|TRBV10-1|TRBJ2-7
TGCGCCAGCAGTGACCCGGGATCATACGAGCAGTACTTC
CASSDPGSYEQYF
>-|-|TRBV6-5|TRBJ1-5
TGTGCCAGCAGTCCAACGGGGGGCTATCAGCCCCAGCATTTT
CASSPTGGYQPQHF
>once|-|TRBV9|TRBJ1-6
TGTGCCAGCAGCGCCGTACCCCTCCACTTT
CASSAVPLHF
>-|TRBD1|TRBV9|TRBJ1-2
TGTGCCAGCAGGCCGACAGGGGGCGAGTATGGCTACACCTTC
CASRPTGGEYGYTF
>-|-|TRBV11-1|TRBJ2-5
TGTGCCAGCAGCCTATGGGAGCAAGAGACCCAGTACTTC
CASSLWEQETQYF
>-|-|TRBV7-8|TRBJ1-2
TGTGCCAGCAGCCCCCGGGGAGCTAACTATGGCTACACCTTC
CASSPRGANYGYTF
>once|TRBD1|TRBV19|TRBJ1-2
TGTGCCAGTAGTACTACCGGGACAGGGGCTGGCTACACCTTC
CASSTTGTGAGYTF
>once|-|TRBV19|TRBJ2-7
TGTGCCAGTAGACCTGGGCAGTCCTCCTACGAGCAGTACTTC
CASRPGQSSYEQYF